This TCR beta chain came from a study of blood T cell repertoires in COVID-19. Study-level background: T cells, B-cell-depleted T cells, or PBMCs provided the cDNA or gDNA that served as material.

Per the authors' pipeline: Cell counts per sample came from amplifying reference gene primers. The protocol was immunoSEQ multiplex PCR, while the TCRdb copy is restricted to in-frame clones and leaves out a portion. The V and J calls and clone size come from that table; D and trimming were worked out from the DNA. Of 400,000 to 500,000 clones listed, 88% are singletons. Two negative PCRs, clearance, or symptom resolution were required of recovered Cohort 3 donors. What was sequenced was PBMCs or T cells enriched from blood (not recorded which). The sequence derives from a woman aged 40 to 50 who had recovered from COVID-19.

The CDR3 DNA follows: TGTGCCAGCAGTGAAGCGCTTCGGGAGACCCAGTACTTC. It is translated as CASSEALRETQYF. The rearrangement joins TRBV2 to TRBJ2-5, with D unclear. This CDR3 is built from 13 residues. CDR1 SNHLY and CDR2 FYNNEI come from the germline V gene. Trimming left V 0 bases short and J 5 bases short, with 7 bases between.